This T cell receptor (beta chain) was sequenced in a study of cytomegalovirus exposure and HLA in healthy donors. Vbeta (60) and Jbeta (13) primers were used in the PCR. Produced via immunoSEQ multiplex PCR; TCRdb's table is partial and in-frame only. The sample has some 100,000 clones; over 60% are singletons. This clone was counted a single time. Its specificity is unknown. Overall study findings and caveats: A missense variant in DCLRE1C was later tied to TCR beta V- and J-gene trimming. In a later analysis, at a false discovery rate of 0.05, approximately 18,000 TCR beta sequences were associated with HLA alleles. In vitro confirmation showed a few CMV-associated chains to be CMV antigen specific.

Regarding donors, all were healthy bone marrow donors. The V end was cut by 6 bases, the J end by 0 bases, with 12 bases between. Germline V gene sequence: CDR1 MNHEY, CDR2 SMNVEV (reference sequence). The CDR3 has 15 amino acids. This rearrangement joins TRBV27 to TRBJ1-5; possible D gene TRBD1, 5 bases. The specimen was PBMCs. The TCR was taken from a male donor in good health and CMV-seropositive. The CDR3 spells CASSLTAYSNQPQHF. In nucleotides, the CDR3 is TGTGCCAGCAGCCTGACAGCATATAGCAATCAGCCCCAGCATTTT.